A single sample gave rise to the 9 T cell receptor beta chains below, sequenced in a study of PD-1 blockade in mismatch repair-deficient tumors. Generated by immunoSEQ multiplex PCR, the TCRdb table keeps only in-frame clones and is missing some. Of several thousand clones listed, roughly 84% were seen once; the top ten hold 14% to 15%. These receptors have no known antigen. This sample's time point: approximately ten-day in vitro stimulation with candidate mutation-associated neoantigen peptide 1. Sequencing was performed on cells cultured in vitro, taken from a patient treated with pembrolizumab. The source is an adult with mismatch repair-deficient cancer.

As concerns this clone: One junction end disagrees with the germline gene, perhaps due to a read error. The chain carries TRBV7-2 and TRBJ2-5, with D perhaps TRBD2 (6 bases). This CDR3 comprises 13 residues. Germline V gene sequence: CDR1 SGHTA, CDR2 FQGNSA. CDR3 DNA: TGTGCTAGCACGCGGGAAACCCAAGAGACCCAGTACTTC. This sequence encodes CASTRETQETQYF.

The chain employs TRBV2 and TRBJ2-1; TRBD1 agrees at 10 bases. Germline assignment: CDR1 SNHLY and CDR2 FYNNEI. The CDR3 consists of 14 residues. Unmatched junction bases numbered 6, after V lost 5 bases and J lost 8 bases. The CDR3 DNA follows: TGTGCCAGCAGTTCCTGGACAGGGGGTGATGAGCAGTTCTTC. Its translation is CASSSWTGGDEQFF.

The rearrangement links TRBV6-8 to TRBJ1-5; D is uncertain. The V end was cut by 4 bases, the J end by 11 bases, with 6 bases between. The CDR3 has 10 residues. Germline-derived CDR1 and CDR2 are MNHGY and SAAAGT. The CDR3 sequence: CASSSRAQHF. The CDR3 DNA is TGTGCCAGCAGTTCTAGGGCCCAGCATTTT.

In this sample, this clone turned up once. V is TRBV28 and J is TRBJ1-2; D is uncertain. The CDR3 spans 17 residues. Germline-derived CDR1 and CDR2 are MDHEN and SYDVKM. Trimming took off 1 base at V and 4 bases at J, with 19 bases between the two ends. The CDR3 spells CASSLSAAAAQSYGYTF. DNA for the CDR3: TGTGCCAGCAGTTTATCGGCGGCCGCAGCCCAGAGCTATGGCTACACCTTC.

V gene TRBV7-2 combines with J gene TRBJ2-1, with TRBD2 matching 11 bases. With 5 bases clipped from V and 6 bases from J, the junction kept 9 bases outside the gene matches. The CDR3 extends over 16 amino acids. Germline-derived CDR1 and CDR2 are SGHTA and FQGNSA. CDR3 sequence (DNA): TGTGCCAGCAGCCCAATTAGCGGGAGGGCCGTCAATGAGCAGTTCTTC. Its protein product is CASSPISGRAVNEQFF.

Remarks on this clone: Other nucleotide sequences in the sample specify the same CDR3. The chain couples TRBV18 to TRBJ1-1, with unresolved D. CDR3 length: 14 residues. Trimming shortened V by 3 bases and J by 5 bases, and 13 bases separated the two germline ends. From germline, CDR1 is KGHSH and CDR2 LQKENI. CDR3 DNA: TGTGCCAGCTCACCCTTGGACGGGAATACTGAAGCTTTCTTT. Translating it yields CASSPLDGNTEAFF.

There are a few counts of this clone. This chain uses TRBV2 with TRBJ1-4; D gene ambiguous. V was pared by 7 bases and J by 2 bases, with 14 bases between. Germline V lookup: CDR1 SNHLY, CDR2 FYNNEI. The CDR3 loop spans 15 amino acids. In DNA form, the CDR3 reads TGTGCCAGCACCGCACTCCGGGCGACTAATGAAAAACTGTTTTTT. It yields the protein CASTALRATNEKLFF. Using reference TRBV2 and TRBJ1-4 for the parts outside the CDR3, the full variable domain is EPEVTQTPSHQVTQMGQEVILRCVPISNHLYFYWYRQILGQKVEFLVSFYNNEISEKSEIFDDQFSVERPDGSNFTLKIRSTKLEDSAMYFCASTALRATNEKLFFGSGTQLSVL.

The chain has TRBV30 and TRBJ2-2, with 13 bases that match TRBD2. This CDR3 comprises 19 residues. After removal of 0 bases from V and 3 bases from J, the junction contained 10 bases not matched to a gene. The germline gives CDR1 GTSNPN, CDR2 SVGIG (reference sequence). The CDR3 region is CAWSVKRTSGRPDTGELFF. CDR3 nucleotides: TGTGCCTGGAGTGTTAAAAGGACTAGCGGGAGACCTGACACCGGGGAGCTGTTTTTT.

V usage is TRBV6-1 and J usage is TRBJ2-3; D gene unclear. The germline gives CDR1 MNHNS, CDR2 SASEGT. V gave up 7 bases and J gave up 1 base, with 12 bases separating them. This CDR3 is built from 14 residues. The CDR3: CASKDLFRTDTQYF. CDR3 DNA sequence: TGTGCCAGCAAGGACCTTTTCCGCACAGATACGCAGTATTTT.